The rows below give T cell receptor beta chains drawn from one sample of a study of memory CD4+ T cells and cytomegalovirus serostatus. TCRdb's copy holds only in-frame clones and misses some; the assay was immunoSEQ multiplex PCR. The table records around 99,000 clones, about four fifths of them present only once. The sequenced sample consisted of memory CD4+ T cells from blood. The receptors derive from an adult in good health and CMV-seropositive. Both conserved end residues are part of each CDR3. D genes are given only for firm matches. Clone sizes are given selectively: once, few, many, or a class where the clone is expanded.

D gene	clone size	J gene	V gene	CDR3 DNA	CDR3 protein
NA	NA	TRBJ1-2	TRBV28	TGTGCCAGCAGTCCACAACGGCAATATGGCTACACCTTC	CASSPQRQYGYTF
TRBD2	NA	TRBJ2-3	TRBV29-1	TGCCCGGGGAGGGCCCCCACAGATACGCAGTATTTT	CPGRAPTDTQYF
NA	NA	TRBJ2-3	TRBV10-1	TGCGCCAGCAGTAGCGGGAGCACAGATACGCAGTATTTT	CASSSGSTDTQYF
NA	NA	TRBJ2-2	TRBV2	TGTGCCAGCAGAATTGAGGGGGGCGGGGAGCTGTTTTTT	CASRIEGGGELFF
TRBD2	NA	TRBJ2-1	TRBV6-1	TGTGCCAGCAGTGGATTAGCGGGAGGGTTTTATGAGCAGTTCTTC	CASSGLAGGFYEQFF
NA	once	TRBJ2-1	TRBV19	TGTGCCAGTAGTATCACGTTTGGGGGGCTTCCCTACAATGAGCAGTTCTTC	CASSITFGGLPYNEQFF
NA	NA	TRBJ1-2	TRBV30	TGTGCCTGGAGTTGGGACACAGCTACTGGCTACACCTTC	CAWSWDTATGYTF
NA	NA	TRBJ2-5	TRBV15	TGTGCCACCAGCAGATACACTAGTGCACGGGTCCAAGAGACCCAGTACTTC	CATSRYTSARVQETQYF
TRBD2	NA	TRBJ2-6	TRBV4-1	TGCGCCAGCAGCCACCTATTGCGGGCTAGCGGGACCTCTGGGGCCAACGTCCTGACTTTC	CASSHLLRASGTSGANVLTF
TRBD1	few	TRBJ1-1	TRBV19	TGTGCCAGTAGTGGACAGGGTAAGAAGGACACTGAAGCTTTCTTT	CASSGQGKKDTEAFF
NA	NA	TRBJ1-5	TRBV19	TGTGCCAGTAGTCGGACAGCACATAGCAATCAGCCCCAGCATTTT	CASSRTAHSNQPQHF
TRBD1	once	TRBJ1-5	TRBV29-1	TGCAGCGTTGCCGGGACAGGGAAGGATCAGCCCCAGCATTTT	CSVAGTGKDQPQHF
NA	NA	TRBJ1-1	TRBV2	TGTGCCAGCAGCGGGGACACGAACACTGAAGCTTTCTTT	CASSGDTNTEAFF
NA	NA	TRBJ2-7	TRBV28	TGTGCCAGCAGCCCAACACGATTCAGCTCCTACGAGCAGTACTTC	CASSPTRFSSYEQYF
NA	NA	TRBJ1-2	TRBV18	TGTGCCAGCTCACCACGAGGAGCTTTCAACTATGGCTACACCTTC	CASSPRGAFNYGYTF
NA	NA	TRBJ2-3	TRBV7-3	TGTGCCAGCAGCTTTGTGGGAGGAAAGACAGATACGCAGTATTTT	CASSFVGGKTDTQYF
NA	once	TRBJ2-7	TRBV11-2	TGTGCCAGCAGCCCGTTGGTCGGGGTCCTATACGAGCAGTACTTC	CASSPLVGVLYEQYF
NA	NA	TRBJ2-7	TRBV5-1	TGCGCCAGCAGCTTGTCGACCAAAGGATACTACGAGCAGTACTTC	CASSLSTKGYYEQYF
TRBD1	NA	TRBJ1-2	TRBV5-6	TGTGCCAGCAGCTTTTTGGACAGGGAGAACTATGGCTACACCTTC	CASSFLDRENYGYTF
NA	NA	TRBJ2-2	TRBV7-2	TGTGCCAGCAGCTTAGGGACCGGGACGGTATACACCGGGGAGCTGTTTTTT	CASSLGTGTVYTGELFF
NA	NA	TRBJ1-2	TRBV6-5	TGTGCCAGCAGTTACTCGCGGGGGAGCTATGGCTACACCTTC	CASSYSRGSYGYTF
TRBD1	NA	TRBJ1-4	TRBV4-2	TGTGCCAGCAGCCAGAAGGGCCCCGGGACAGGGGGAGCAACTAATGAAAAACTGTTTTTT	CASSQKGPGTGGATNEKLFF
NA	NA	TRBJ1-1	TRBV5-4	TGTGCCAGCAGCTTGGAGTGGTCAGGGGCTGAAGCTTTCTTT	CASSLEWSGAEAFF
NA	NA	TRBJ2-7	TRBV27	TGTGCCAGCAGTTTAGCCTCATGGGGCTACGAGCAGTACTTC	CASSLASWGYEQYF
NA	NA	TRBJ2-7	TRBV28	TGTGCCAGCAGTCTCACTAAGATCCAAGGCGAGCAGTACTTC	CASSLTKIQGEQYF
NA	NA	TRBJ2-3	TRBV6-5	TGTGCCAGCAGTTACCTCCTATGGGGAGATACGCAGTATTTT	CASSYLLWGDTQYF
NA	NA	TRBJ2-4	TRBV29-1	TGCAGCGTTGGGTTGCAACAAGCCAAAAACATTCAGTACTTC	CSVGLQQAKNIQYF
TRBD1	few	TRBJ2-7	TRBV19	TGTGCCAATTCGGAGGGGACAGGGGGTTTAAAGCAGTACTTC	CANSEGTGGLKQYF
NA	few	TRBJ1-1	TRBV10-3	TGTGCCATCAGCTTTGAGGAGGGCTCTGAAGCTTTCTTT	CAISFEEGSEAFF
NA	NA	TRBJ2-7	TRBV9	TGTGCCAGCAGCGCCGACTTAGCAGGTGGTGATTCGAGTCCCCTCGAGCAGTACTTC	CASSADLAGGDSSPLEQYF
NA	NA	TRBJ2-1	TRBV28	TGTGCCATCGACACTAACGGGGAAAATGAGCAGTTCTTC	CAIDTNGENEQFF
NA	NA	TRBJ2-7	TRBV19	TGTGCCAGTAGTCTTGACCCAACACCTTCCTACGAGCAGTACTTC	CASSLDPTPSYEQYF
NA	NA	TRBJ2-7	TRBV7-3	TGTGCCAGCAGCGCCTCCGCCGGGTCCTACGAGCAGTACTTC	CASSASAGSYEQYF
NA	NA	TRBJ1-4	TRBV7-9	TGTGCCAGCAGCCCCTTGGGGCCTGATGAAAAACTGTTTTTT	CASSPLGPDEKLFF
NA	NA	TRBJ2-3	TRBV29-1	TGCAGCGTTGTTGGCGGATGGACAGACACAGATACGCAGTATTTT	CSVVGGWTDTDTQYF
NA	NA	TRBJ1-5	TRBV15	TGTGCCACCGGACTGCCCGGGGGCAATCAGCCCCAGCATTTT	CATGLPGGNQPQHF
NA	NA	TRBJ2-1	TRBV7-6	TGTGCCAGCAGCTTAGTTCCGGACCTCTCCTACAATGAGCAGTTCTTC	CASSLVPDLSYNEQFF
NA	NA	TRBJ1-5	TRBV29-1	TGCAGCGTCGGAGTAAGCAATCAGCCCCAGCATTTT	CSVGVSNQPQHF
NA	NA	TRBJ2-2	TRBV18	TGTGCCAGCACCACGCTAGCGTCAAACACCGGGGAGCTGTTTTTT	CASTTLASNTGELFF
NA	NA	TRBJ1-3	TRBV4-2	TGTGCCAGCAGCCAAGAGGGCAGCCAAGGTACTGGAAACACCATATATTTT	CASSQEGSQGTGNTIYF
NA	NA	TRBJ2-3	TRBV7-9	TGTGCCAGCAGCCCACTTGCAGATACGCAGTATTTT	CASSPLADTQYF
NA	NA	TRBJ1-5	TRBV28	TGTGCCAGCCGAACCTCCGCGGGAGGCAATCAGCCCCAGCATTTT	CASRTSAGGNQPQHF
NA	once	TRBJ1-5	TRBV30	TGTGCCTGGAGTGTTCATTCGAAGTTGGGGTATAGCAATCAGCCCCAGCATTTT	CAWSVHSKLGYSNQPQHF
NA	NA	TRBJ2-2	TRBV4-2	TGTGCCAGCAGCCTTTGGGAAGCCGGGGAGCTGTTTTTT	CASSLWEAGELFF
TRBD2	NA	TRBJ2-7	TRBV2	TGTGCCAGCAGTGGGGGGGCTAGCGGGAGTTACGAGCAGTACTTC	CASSGGASGSYEQYF
TRBD1	once	TRBJ1-3	TRBV28	TGTGCCAGCAGAAACAGGGGATCTGGAAACACCATATATTTT	CASRNRGSGNTIYF
NA	NA	TRBJ1-4	TRBV2	TGTGCCAGCAGTTTTCAGGGAACTAATGAAAAACTGTTTTTT	CASSFQGTNEKLFF
NA	NA	TRBJ1-4	TRBV7-2	TGTGCCAGCAGCTTAAGACAGGACCGAGGAAAACTGTTTTTT	CASSLRQDRGKLFF
TRBD1	NA	TRBJ2-5	TRBV29-1	TGCAGCGTTTGCCGGGACAGGGGCCAAGAGACCCAGTACTTC	CSVCRDRGQETQYF
TRBD1	few	TRBJ1-2	TRBV28	TGTGCCAGCAGTTCGGGACAGAGATATGGCTACACCTTC	CASSSGQRYGYTF
NA	NA	TRBJ2-3	TRBV29-1	TGCAGCGTTGACCTGGGGGCAGAAGATACGCAGTATTTT	CSVDLGAEDTQYF
TRBD1	NA	TRBJ1-1	TRBV6-5	TGTGCCAGCAGTTACGCAGGGGGCGCGTTGGACACTGAAGCTTTCTTT	CASSYAGGALDTEAFF
TRBD1	NA	TRBJ2-5	TRBV7-2	TGTGCCAGCAGCCGGGACAGCCCTAAAGAGACCCAGTACTTC	CASSRDSPKETQYF
TRBD2	NA	TRBJ2-1	TRBV27	TGTGCCAGCAGTTTATCTGCCCTAGCGGGAGTCGAGCAGTTCTTC	CASSLSALAGVEQFF
NA	NA	TRBJ1-2	TRBV10-3	TGTGCCATCGGACGAGGGGGTGAAGCTAACTATGGCTACACCTTC	CAIGRGGEANYGYTF
NA	NA	TRBJ2-3	TRBV11-3	TGTGCCAGCAGCCCAGGGGTAGGGGCGGTGGGCACAGATACGCAGTATTTT	CASSPGVGAVGTDTQYF
TRBD2	NA	TRBJ2-2	TRBV5-5	TGTGCCAGCAGACCGGGACTAGCGGGAGTGAAGACCGGGGAGCTGTTTTTT	CASRPGLAGVKTGELFF
NA	NA	TRBJ2-3	TRBV18	TGTGCCAGCTCACCAGTTGGGCTCCATCTACCAGATACGCAGTATTTT	CASSPVGLHLPDTQYF
TRBD1	once	TRBJ1-6	TRBV2	TGTGCCAGCACTCAACGGGGACAGGGGCAAGGGGGTGGTTCACCCCTCCACTTT	CASTQRGQGQGGGSPLHF
TRBD1	NA	TRBJ2-2	TRBV27	TGTGCCAGCACCCGGGGGGGACAGGGGGCTCCCGGGGAGCTGTTTTTT	CASTRGGQGAPGELFF